A selection of T cell receptor beta chains follows, all from one sample in a study of Graves' ophthalmopathy and Graves' hyperthyroidism. TCRdb processed the multiplex PCR reads anew with MiXCR; each CDR3 protein has one entry. The sample yields about 170,000 distinct CDR3 sequences, 30% to 45% seen once. Sequencing was carried out using peripheral blood. The source of these receptors is a woman in her thirties or forties with Graves' ophthalmopathy. Each CDR3 is given with its conserved first and last residue. The order of the fields is CDR3 DNA, CDR3 protein, J gene, clone size, V gene, D gene. A D gene is named only where the DNA matches it firmly. Clone size is not always given. Where it is, it says once, few, many or a class for expanded clones.

TGTGCCAGCAGTTCCGAGATAAACTCCTACGAGCAGTACTTC | CASSSEINSYEQYF | TRBJ2-7 | many | TRBV12-3/TRBV12-4 | .
TGTGCCACCAGAAAAGAGACAGGGGGTGGCTACACCTTC | CATRKETGGGYTF | TRBJ1-2 | . | TRBV15 | TRBD1
TGTGCCAGCAGTTTGACAGGGGGTTCGAATGAGCAGTACTTC | CASSLTGGSNEQYF | TRBJ2-7 | many | TRBV12-3/TRBV12-4 | TRBD1
TGTGCCAGCAGCCAAGTGGGACTAGTGAACTACGAGCAGTACTTC | CASSQVGLVNYEQYF | TRBJ2-7 | many | TRBV14 | TRBD2
TGTGCCAGCAGTTACTCTGGACAGGGGACCTATGGCTACACCTTC | CASSYSGQGTYGYTF | TRBJ1-2 | . | TRBV6-5 | TRBD1
TGTGCCAGCAGATCCAGGACAGGGTCCCACGAGCAGTACTTC | CASRSRTGSHEQYF | TRBJ2-7 | many | TRBV28 | TRBD1
TGTGCCAGCAGTGATACAGGGGGCGCCTCCTACGAGCAGTACTTC | CASSDTGGASYEQYF | TRBJ2-7 | . | TRBV12-3/TRBV12-4 | TRBD1
TGCAGCGTTTATAAGGACAGAATCCACCAAGAGACCCAGTACTTC | CSVYKDRIHQETQYF | TRBJ2-5 | . | TRBV29-1 | .
TGTGCCAGCAGTGATGGGCTAGCGGGAGTCGAGACCCAGTACTTC | CASSDGLAGVETQYF | TRBJ2-5 | . | TRBV2 | TRBD2
TGCAGTGTGCAGCTCCTAAATACTAACTATGGCTACACCTTC | CSVQLLNTNYGYTF | TRBJ1-2 | . | TRBV20-1 | .
TGTGCCAGCAGGGAACATGCGACGGACACTGAAGCTTTCTTT | CASREHATDTEAFF | TRBJ1-1 | few | TRBV28 | .
TGTGCCAGCAGTGAATCGTGGAGCATGAACACTGAAGCTTTCTTT | CASSESWSMNTEAFF | TRBJ1-1 | many | TRBV6-1 | .
TGTGCCAGTAGTTTCGCGGGGGGCACTGAAGCTTTCTTT | CASSFAGGTEAFF | TRBJ1-1 | . | TRBV19 | .
TGTGCCAGCAGCTTAGAAGCGGGAGGGACCTACGAGCAGTACTTC | CASSLEAGGTYEQYF | TRBJ2-7 | many | TRBV11-2 | TRBD2
TGTGCCAGCAGTTTAGGGGGGAGTTACCAAGAGACCCAGTACTTC | CASSLGGSYQETQYF | TRBJ2-5 | many | TRBV12-3/TRBV12-4 | .
TGTGCTAGCGAAACGACGAGGGGGCGGGCTGAAGCTTTCTTT | CASETTRGRAEAFF | TRBJ1-1 | . | TRBV12-5 | TRBD1
TGTGCCAGCAGCTTAGGGGACCACAGCTATGGCTACACCTTC | CASSLGDHSYGYTF | TRBJ1-2 | many | TRBV11-3 | .
TGTGCCAGCAGTTTAGCCGGGTCTAGAGGCGAGACCCAGTACTTC | CASSLAGSRGETQYF | TRBJ2-5 | many | TRBV12-3/TRBV12-4 | .
TGTGCCAGCAGTCCTCTCAGGGACTACGAGCAGTACTTC | CASSPLRDYEQYF | TRBJ2-7 | . | TRBV6-2/TRBV6-3 | .
TGTGCTAGTGGCTACGAACCGGGACAAGGCATTCAGTACTTC | CASGYEPGQGIQYF | TRBJ2-4 | many | TRBV12-5 | .
TGTGCCATCAGTGATAGAGGCGGGGATCAAGAGACCCAGTACTTC | CAISDRGGDQETQYF | TRBJ2-5 | once | TRBV6-1 | .
TGTGCCAGCAGCCGACTAGCGGGCCTCACCGGGGAGCTGTTTTTT | CASSRLAGLTGELFF | TRBJ2-2 | many | TRBV7-3 | TRBD2
TGTGCCAGCAGTTCTGAGCGCTATGGCTACACCTTC | CASSSERYGYTF | TRBJ1-2 | many | TRBV28 | .
TGCAGCGTTGATCAGGGGTCCTATGGCTACACCTTC | CSVDQGSYGYTF | TRBJ1-2 | many | TRBV29-1 | .